Below, one TCR beta chain is given with its context. The antigen is undetermined. TCRdb keeps only in-frame clones here, not all; method: immunoSEQ multiplex PCR. This table has about 300,000 clones, over 65% appearing once. These data come from a study of shared clonotypes between healthy human individuals. General study points: Across subsets, estimated richness was generally greater for naive than for memory populations. Generation probability values for non-shared clonotypes were lower than those for clonotypes shared by all four donors.

Nashville, Tennessee was home to all donors, each a Caucasian adult. Germline V gene data show CDR1 as KGHSH and CDR2 as LQKENI. Deletions cut 2 bases from V and 8 bases from J, with 15 bases between. The CDR3 spans 14 residues. V is TRBV18 and J is TRBJ1-2; D unclear. The receptor's source is a man between 25 and 39 years old in good health. Sequencing used memory CD4+ T cells sorted from blood. Subset reported: CD45RA-negative fraction. DNA of the CDR3: TGTGCCAGCTCACCAGACCTCGACAAGGGAGGCTACACCTTC. Translation: CASSPDLDKGGYTF. Looking up the rest from reference TRBV18 and TRBJ1-2 gives the full variable domain: NAGVMQNPRHLVRRRGQEARLRCSPMKGHSHVYWYRQLPEEGLKFMVYLQKENIIDESGMPKERFSAEFPKEGPSILRIQQVVRGDSAAYFCASSPDLDKGGYTFGSGTRLTVV.